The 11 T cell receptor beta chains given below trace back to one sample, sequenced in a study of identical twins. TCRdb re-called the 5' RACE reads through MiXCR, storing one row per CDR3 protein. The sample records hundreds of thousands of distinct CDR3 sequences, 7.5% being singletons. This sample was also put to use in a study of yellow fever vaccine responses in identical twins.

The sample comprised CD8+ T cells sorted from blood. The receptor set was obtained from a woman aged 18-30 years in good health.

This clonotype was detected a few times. DNA of the CDR3: TGTGCCAGCAGTTCAGGGGGCTCGGCCAAAAACATTCAGTACTTC. It yields the protein CASSSGGSAKNIQYF. The chain links TRBV27 to TRBJ2-4, with TRBD1 matching 8 bases. Trimming at V came to 4 bases and at J to 1 base, leaving 3 bases not matched to a gene. The germline gives CDR1 MNHEY, CDR2 SMNVEV (reference sequence). The CDR3 consists of 15 residues.

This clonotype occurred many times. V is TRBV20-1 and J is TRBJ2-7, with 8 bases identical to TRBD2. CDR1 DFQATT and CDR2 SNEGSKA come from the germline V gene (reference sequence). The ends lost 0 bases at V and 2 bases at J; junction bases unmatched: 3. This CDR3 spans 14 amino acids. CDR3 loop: CSARDKREPYEQYF. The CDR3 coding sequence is TGCAGTGCTAGAGATAAGCGGGAGCCCTACGAGCAGTACTTC.

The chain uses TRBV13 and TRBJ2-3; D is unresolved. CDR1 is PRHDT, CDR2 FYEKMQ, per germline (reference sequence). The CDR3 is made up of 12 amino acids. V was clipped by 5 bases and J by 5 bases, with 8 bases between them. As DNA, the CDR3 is TGTGCCAGCAGCATGAGTGGAGATACGCAGTATTTT. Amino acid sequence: CASSMSGDTQYF. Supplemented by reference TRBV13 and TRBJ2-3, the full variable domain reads AAGVIQSPRHLIKEKRETATLKCYPIPRHDTVYWYQQGPGQDPQFLISFYEKMQSDKGSIPDRFSAQQFSDYHSELNMSSLELGDSALYFCASSMSGDTQYFGPGTRLTVL.

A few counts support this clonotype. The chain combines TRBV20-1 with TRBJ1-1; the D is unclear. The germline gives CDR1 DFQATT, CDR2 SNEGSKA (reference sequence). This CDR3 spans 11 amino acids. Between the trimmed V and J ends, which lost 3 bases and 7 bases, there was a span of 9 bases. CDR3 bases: TGCAGTGCTAGGGGGAGGAGTGAAGCTTTCTTT. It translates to CSARGRSEAFF.

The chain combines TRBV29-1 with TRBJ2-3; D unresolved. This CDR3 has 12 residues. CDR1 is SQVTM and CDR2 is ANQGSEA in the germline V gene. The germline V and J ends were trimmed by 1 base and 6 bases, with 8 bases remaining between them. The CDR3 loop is CSVEAALDTQYF. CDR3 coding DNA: TGCAGCGTTGAAGCTGCGCTGGATACGCAGTATTTT.

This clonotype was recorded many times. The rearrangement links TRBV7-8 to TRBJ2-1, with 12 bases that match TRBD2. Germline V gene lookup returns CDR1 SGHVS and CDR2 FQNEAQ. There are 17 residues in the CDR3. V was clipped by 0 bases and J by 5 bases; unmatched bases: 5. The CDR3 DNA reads TGTGCCAGCAGCTTAGCTGGACTAGCGGGGTTAAACAATGAGCAGTTCTTC. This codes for CASSLAGLAGLNNEQFF. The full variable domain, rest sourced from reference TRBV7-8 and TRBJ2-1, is GAGVSQSPRYKVAKRGQDVALRCDPISGHVSLFWYQQALGQGPEFLTYFQNEAQLDKSGLPSDRFFAERPEGSVSTLKIQRTQQEDSAVYLCASSLAGLAGLNNEQFFGPGTRLTVL.

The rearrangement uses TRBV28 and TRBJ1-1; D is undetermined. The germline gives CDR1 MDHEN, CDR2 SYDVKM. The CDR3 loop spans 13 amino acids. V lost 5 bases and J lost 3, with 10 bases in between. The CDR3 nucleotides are TGTGCCAGCAGTCCCCCCAGTTACACTGAAGCTTTCTTT. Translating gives CASSPPSYTEAFF.

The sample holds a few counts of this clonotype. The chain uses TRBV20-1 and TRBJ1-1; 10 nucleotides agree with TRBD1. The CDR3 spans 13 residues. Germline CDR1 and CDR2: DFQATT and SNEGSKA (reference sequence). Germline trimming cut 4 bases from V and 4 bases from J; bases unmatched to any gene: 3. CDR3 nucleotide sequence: TGCAGTGCTAAAAGGACAGGGGGCACTGAAGCTTTCTTT. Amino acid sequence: CSAKRTGGTEAFF.

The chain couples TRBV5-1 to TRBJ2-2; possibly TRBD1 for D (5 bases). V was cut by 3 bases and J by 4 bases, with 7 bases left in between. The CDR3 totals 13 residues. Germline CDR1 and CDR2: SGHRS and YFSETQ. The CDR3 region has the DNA TGCGCCAGCAGCTCTGACAGCACCGGGGAGCTGTTTTTT. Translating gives CASSSDSTGELFF.

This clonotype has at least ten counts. CDR3 coding DNA: TGCAGCGTTGAACACAGGGACGGCTACACCTTC. Translating gives CSVEHRDGYTF. The chain is built from TRBV29-1 and TRBJ1-2; D might be TRBD1 (6 bases). Trimming took off 2 bases at V and 8 bases at J, with 9 bases between the two ends. This CDR3 comprises 11 residues. Germline V CDR1 and CDR2: SQVTM, ANQGSEA.

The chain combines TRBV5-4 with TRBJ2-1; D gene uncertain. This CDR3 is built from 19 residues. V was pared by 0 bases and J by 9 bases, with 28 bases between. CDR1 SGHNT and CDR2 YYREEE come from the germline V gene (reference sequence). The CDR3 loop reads CASSLGLRQSEYLELEQFF. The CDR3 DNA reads TGTGCCAGCAGCTTGGGTCTTAGACAATCTGAGTACTTAGAGCTTGAGCAGTTCTTC.